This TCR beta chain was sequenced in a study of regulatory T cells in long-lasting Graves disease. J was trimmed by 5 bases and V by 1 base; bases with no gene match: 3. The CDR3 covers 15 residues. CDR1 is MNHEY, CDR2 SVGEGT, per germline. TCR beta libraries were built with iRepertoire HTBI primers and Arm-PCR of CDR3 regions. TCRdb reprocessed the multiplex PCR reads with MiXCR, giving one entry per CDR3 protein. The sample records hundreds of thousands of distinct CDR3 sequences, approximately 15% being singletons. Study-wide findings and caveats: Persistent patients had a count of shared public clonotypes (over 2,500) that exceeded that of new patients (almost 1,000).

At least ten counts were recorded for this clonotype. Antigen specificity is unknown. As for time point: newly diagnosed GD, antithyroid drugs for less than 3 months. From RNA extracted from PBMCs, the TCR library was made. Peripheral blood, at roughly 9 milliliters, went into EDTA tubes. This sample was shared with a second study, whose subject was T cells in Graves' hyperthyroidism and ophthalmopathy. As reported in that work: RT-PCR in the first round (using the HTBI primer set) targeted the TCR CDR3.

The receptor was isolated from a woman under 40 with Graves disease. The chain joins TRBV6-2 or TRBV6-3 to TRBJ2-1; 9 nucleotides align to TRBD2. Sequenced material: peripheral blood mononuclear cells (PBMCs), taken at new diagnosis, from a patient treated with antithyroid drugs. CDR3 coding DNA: TGTGCCAGCAGTTACTTGAGACTAGCGGACAATGAGCAGTTCTTC. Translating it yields CASSYLRLADNEQFF.